Listed below are T cell receptor beta chains from one sample, sequenced in a study of T-cell reconstitution after alpha-beta-depleted transplantation in children. TCRdb reprocessed the PCR reads with MiXCR, giving one entry per CDR3 protein. Among roughly 500,000 distinct CDR3 sequences, 32% were seen once, and the ten largest hold 2% to 3%. This material consisted of PBMCs from the stem cell graft donor, taken from the stem cell graft. The receptors here all came from a human donor who donated a stem cell graft to a child with aplastic anemia. CDR3s include the opening cysteine and the closing phenylalanine or tryptophan. The D gene is left open where the match is weak. Clone size, where shown, is once, few, many, or a class for clones that have expanded.

few	TRBJ2-1	TRBD2	TRBV11-2	CASSLGMRREGPYNEQFF	TGTGCCAGCAGCTTAGGGATGCGACGGGAGGGCCCTTACAATGAGCAGTTCTTC
-	TRBJ2-1	TRBD2	TRBV29-1	CSGGGSHEQFF	TGCAGCGGGGGCGGGAGCCATGAGCAGTTCTTC
-	TRBJ1-2	-	TRBV6-5	CASSRGTYGYTF	TGTGCCAGCAGTAGAGGGACTTATGGCTACACCTTC
-	TRBJ2-5	TRBD1	TRBV4-1	CASSQDRDRGAETQYF	TGCGCCAGCAGCCAAGATCGAGACAGGGGGGCAGAGACCCAGTACTTC
-	TRBJ1-5	-	TRBV29-1	CSVRDNNQPQHF	TGCAGCGTGCGGGACAACAATCAGCCCCAGCATTTT
-	TRBJ1-3	-	TRBV4-3	CASSQSTGGSGNTIYF	TGCGCCAGCAGCCAGTCGACAGGAGGCAGTGGAAACACCATATATTTT
many	TRBJ2-7	-	TRBV25-1	CASSDGGRRPSYEQYF	TGTGCCAGCAGTGATGGGGGCCGGCGACCGTCCTACGAGCAGTACTTC
-	TRBJ2-3	-	TRBV6-5	CASSWAAPTDTQYF	TGTGCCAGCAGTTGGGCTGCCCCCACAGATACGCAGTATTTT
few	TRBJ2-1	-	TRBV20-1	CSASPRLISSLGEQFF	TGCAGTGCTAGCCCCCGACTAATATCCTCCCTGGGTGAGCAGTTCTTC
few	TRBJ2-3	-	TRBV12-3/TRBV12-4	CASRDDTDTQYF	TGTGCCAGCAGGGACGACACAGATACGCAGTATTTT
few	TRBJ2-3	TRBD2	TRBV18	CASSLHSGPDTQYF	TGTGCCAGCTCACTTCATAGCGGGCCAGATACGCAGTATTTT
-	TRBJ1-5	-	TRBV19	CASNFRDQPQHF	TGTGCCAGTAATTTCCGGGATCAGCCCCAGCATTTT
few	TRBJ2-1	-	TRBV12-3/TRBV12-4	CASTESYEQFF	TGTGCCAGCACCGAGTCGTATGAGCAGTTCTTC
-	TRBJ2-1	TRBD2	TRBV19	CASSYRLAGGTSSYNEQFF	TGTGCCAGTAGCTACCGACTAGCGGGAGGGACGAGCTCCTACAATGAGCAGTTCTTC
-	TRBJ2-4	TRBD1	TRBV5-1	CASSRTGGRTAKNIQYF	TGCGCCAGCAGCAGGACAGGGGGACGGACAGCCAAAAACATTCAGTACTTC
few	TRBJ1-1	TRBD1	TRBV5-4	CASSAGTGGVGTEAFF	TGTGCCAGCAGCGCCGGGACAGGGGGCGTGGGAACTGAAGCTTTCTTT
-	TRBJ2-7	TRBD2	TRBV6-2/TRBV6-3	CASRKTSGEQYF	TGTGCCAGCAGGAAGACTAGCGGTGAGCAGTACTTC
-	TRBJ2-1	-	TRBV20-1	CSASVGSGSYNEQFF	TGCAGTGCTAGCGTCGGGAGCGGATCCTACAATGAGCAGTTCTTC
few	TRBJ2-6	TRBD1	TRBV11-2	CASSSGQGGSSGANVLTF	TGTGCCAGCAGCTCTGGACAGGGGGGAAGCTCTGGGGCCAACGTCCTGACTTTC
-	TRBJ2-7	-	TRBV28	CASSVGGVNYEQYF	TGTGCCAGCAGTGTAGGGGGTGTGAACTACGAGCAGTACTTC
-	TRBJ1-5	-	TRBV11-2	CASSLDRLGGPNQPQHF	TGTGCCAGCAGCTTAGATCGGCTAGGGGGTCCCAATCAGCCCCAGCATTTT
-	TRBJ1-2	-	TRBV20-1	CSATGSPYGYTF	TGCAGTGCTACAGGAAGCCCCTATGGCTACACCTTC
-	TRBJ2-3	TRBD2	TRBV20-1	CSARQTSGPPGNTQYF	TGCAGTGCTAGGCAGACTAGCGGACCCCCGGGGAATACGCAGTATTTT
-	TRBJ2-3	TRBD2	TRBV12-3/TRBV12-4	CASSQGLTITDTQYF	TGTGCCAGCAGTCAGGGACTAACGATCACAGATACGCAGTATTTT
-	TRBJ2-7	-	TRBV4-2	CASSQETGYEQYF	TGTGCCAGCAGCCAAGAAACAGGGTACGAGCAGTACTTC
few	TRBJ2-1	-	TRBV20-1	CSASWENSNEQFF	TGCAGTGCTAGTTGGGAGAATAGCAATGAGCAGTTCTTC
-	TRBJ2-7	TRBD1	TRBV5-5	CASTSPRDRHAYEQYF	TGTGCCAGCACCTCGCCCCGGGACAGACATGCCTACGAGCAGTACTTC
-	TRBJ2-1	TRBD2	TRBV20-1	CSARGIGLAGVNEQFF	TGCAGTGCTAGAGGAATAGGACTAGCGGGAGTTAATGAGCAGTTCTTC
few	TRBJ2-3	-	TRBV5-6	CASSFVGGENTQYF	TGTGCCAGCAGCTTCGTAGGGGGAGAGAATACGCAGTATTTT
-	TRBJ1-1	-	TRBV5-4	CASSFGGPLDSEAFF	TGTGCCAGCAGCTTTGGTGGGCCTCTAGATTCAGAAGCTTTCTTT
-	TRBJ1-4	-	TRBV7-2	CASSPAGISNEKLFF	TGTGCCAGCAGCCCGGCGGGAATCTCCAATGAAAAACTGTTTTTT
few	TRBJ1-1	-	TRBV29-1	CSVDRGQNTEAFF	TGCAGCGTTGATCGGGGGCAGAACACTGAAGCTTTCTTT
-	TRBJ1-1	TRBD1	TRBV7-6	CASSLDQGAYTEAFF	TGTGCCAGCAGCTTAGATCAGGGGGCTTACACTGAAGCTTTCTTT
-	TRBJ2-1	-	TRBV20-1	CSALAPAGQFF	TGCAGTGCTCTGGCCCCGGCTGGGCAGTTCTTC
-	TRBJ2-2	TRBD2	TRBV10-2	CASSRLAGPPGELFF	TGCGCCAGCAGCCGACTAGCGGGTCCTCCCGGGGAGCTGTTTTTT
-	TRBJ2-7	TRBD1	TRBV6-1	CASRNTGGRLAYEQYF	TGTGCCAGCAGAAATACAGGGGGGCGATTAGCCTACGAGCAGTACTTC
-	TRBJ2-7	-	TRBV20-1	CSARDVPVSYEQYF	TGCAGTGCTAGAGATGTGCCGGTCTCCTACGAGCAGTACTTC
-	TRBJ1-2	-	TRBV27	CASRRRDILNYGYTF	TGTGCCAGCAGACGGCGGGACATACTTAACTATGGCTACACCTTC
-	TRBJ2-7	-	TRBV5-1	CASSPPDVSYEQYF	TGCGCCAGCAGTCCCCCAGACGTCTCCTACGAGCAGTACTTC
-	TRBJ2-3	-	TRBV5-6	CASSFTHGEVTDTQYF	TGTGCCAGCAGTTTTACTCACGGGGAGGTGACAGATACGCAGTATTTT
-	TRBJ1-2	-	TRBV30	CAWTPPNGGSLYGYTF	TGTGCCTGGACGCCGCCGAACGGGGGATCTTTATATGGCTACACCTTC
-	TRBJ2-3	TRBD2	TRBV5-4	CASSRPGLADTDTQYF	TGTGCCAGCAGCCGACCCGGACTAGCGGACACAGATACGCAGTATTTT
-	TRBJ1-2	-	TRBV5-6	CASSFKQRFSYGYTF	TGTGCCAGCAGCTTCAAGCAAAGGTTCAGCTATGGCTACACCTTC
few	TRBJ2-1	TRBD2	TRBV29-1	CSVNPAGSYNEQFF	TGCAGCGTTAACCCAGCGGGGTCCTACAATGAGCAGTTCTTC
few	TRBJ2-7	-	TRBV12-3/TRBV12-4	CAVGRDTYEQYF	TGTGCAGTTGGTAGAGATACCTACGAGCAGTACTTC
few	TRBJ2-5	-	TRBV21-1	CASSKPGQGRQETQYF	TGTGCCAGCAGCAAGCCCGGACAGGGGAGGCAAGAGACCCAGTACTTC
-	TRBJ2-6	-	TRBV2	CASRRLSGSGANVLTF	TGTGCCAGCAGGAGGCTGTCGGGGTCTGGGGCCAACGTCCTGACTTTC
-	TRBJ1-5	-	TRBV20-1	CSALQRFQPQHF	TGCAGTGCCCTACAACGGTTTCAGCCCCAGCATTTT
-	TRBJ2-3	TRBD2	TRBV27	CASSLLGLAVNTDTQYF	TGTGCCAGCAGTTTACTCGGACTAGCGGTTAATACAGATACGCAGTATTTT
few	TRBJ2-5	TRBD1	TRBV20-1	CSARSQGAFETQYF	TGCAGTGCTAGGTCACAGGGGGCTTTTGAGACCCAGTACTTC
few	TRBJ1-1	-	TRBV4-3	CASSQDRLMNTEAFF	TGCGCCAGCAGCCAAGATAGACTGATGAACACTGAAGCTTTCTTT